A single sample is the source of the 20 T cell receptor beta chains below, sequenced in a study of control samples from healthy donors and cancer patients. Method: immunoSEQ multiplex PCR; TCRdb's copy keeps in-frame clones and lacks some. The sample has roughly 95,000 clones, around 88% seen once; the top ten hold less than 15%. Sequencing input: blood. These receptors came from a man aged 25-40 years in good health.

CDR3: CASSGTEPTGELFF. The CDR3 nucleotides are TGTGCCAGCTCCGGGACCGAGCCCACCGGGGAGCTGTTTTTT. The chain recombines TRBV18 with TRBJ2-2; the D gene could be TRBD1 or TRBD2 (5 bases each). Trimming pared 6 bases from V and 4 bases from J, leaving 12 bases between. CDR1 KGHSH and CDR2 LQKENI come from the germline V gene. The CDR3 spans 14 residues.

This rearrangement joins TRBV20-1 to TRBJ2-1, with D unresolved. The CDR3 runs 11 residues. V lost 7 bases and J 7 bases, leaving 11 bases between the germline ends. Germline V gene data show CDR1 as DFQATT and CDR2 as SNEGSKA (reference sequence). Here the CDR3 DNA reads TGCAGTGTTATAGGACCGAATGAGCAGTTCTTC. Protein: CSVIGPNEQFF.

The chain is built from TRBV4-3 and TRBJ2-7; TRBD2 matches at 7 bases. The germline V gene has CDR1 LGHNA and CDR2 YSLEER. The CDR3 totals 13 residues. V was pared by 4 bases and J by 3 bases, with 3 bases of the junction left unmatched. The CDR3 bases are TGCGCCAGCAGCCCCTCTAGCGGCTACGAGCAGTACTTC. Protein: CASSPSSGYEQYF.

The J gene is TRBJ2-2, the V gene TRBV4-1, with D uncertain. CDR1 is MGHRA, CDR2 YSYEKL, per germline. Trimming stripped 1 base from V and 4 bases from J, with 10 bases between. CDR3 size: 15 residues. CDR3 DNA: TGCGCCAGCAGCCAAGGTCTAGAAGTCACCGGGGAGCTGTTTTTT. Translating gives CASSQGLEVTGELFF.

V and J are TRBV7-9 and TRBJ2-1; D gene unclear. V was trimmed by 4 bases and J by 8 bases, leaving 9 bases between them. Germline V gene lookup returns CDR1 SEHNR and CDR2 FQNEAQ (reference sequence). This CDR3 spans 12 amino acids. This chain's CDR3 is CASSSLGDEQFF. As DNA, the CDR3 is TGTGCCAGCAGCTCCCTTGGGGATGAGCAGTTCTTC.

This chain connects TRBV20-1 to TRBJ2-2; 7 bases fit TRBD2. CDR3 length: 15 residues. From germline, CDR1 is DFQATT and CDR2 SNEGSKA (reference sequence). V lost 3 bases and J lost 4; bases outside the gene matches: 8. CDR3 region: CSASGRESGTGELFF. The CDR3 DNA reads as TGCAGTGCTAGTGGGCGGGAGTCGGGCACCGGGGAGCTGTTTTTT.

CDR3 DNA: TGTGCCAGCAGTGAACCCAGGGGAGTCTCGGAGACCCAGTACTTC. This encodes CASSEPRGVSETQYF. The chain couples TRBV6-1 to TRBJ2-5; D possibly corresponds to TRBD1 (6 bases). V shed 2 bases and J shed 5 bases, with 15 bases lying between them. Germline values: CDR1 MNHNS, CDR2 SASEGT. This CDR3 is built from 15 residues.

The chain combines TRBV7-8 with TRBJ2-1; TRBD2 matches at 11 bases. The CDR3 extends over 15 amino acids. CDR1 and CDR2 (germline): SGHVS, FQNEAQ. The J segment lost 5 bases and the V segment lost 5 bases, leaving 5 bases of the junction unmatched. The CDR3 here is CASSLGTSGHNEQFF. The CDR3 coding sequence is TGTGCCAGCAGCCTGGGGACTAGCGGCCACAATGAGCAGTTCTTC.

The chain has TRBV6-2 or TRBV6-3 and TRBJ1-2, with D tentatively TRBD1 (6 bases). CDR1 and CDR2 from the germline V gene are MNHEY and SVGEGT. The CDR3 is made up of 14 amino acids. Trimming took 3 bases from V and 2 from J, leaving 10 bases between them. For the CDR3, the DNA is TGTGCCAGCAGTTATTCAGGGGCGAACTATGGCTACACCTTC. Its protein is CASSYSGANYGYTF.

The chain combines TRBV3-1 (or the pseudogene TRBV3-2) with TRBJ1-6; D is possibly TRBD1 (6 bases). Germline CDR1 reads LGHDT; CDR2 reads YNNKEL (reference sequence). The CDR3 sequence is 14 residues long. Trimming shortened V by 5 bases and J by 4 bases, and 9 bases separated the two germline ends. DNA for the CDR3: TGTGCCAGCAGCTCGGGACATTATAATTCACCCCTCCACTTT. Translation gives CASSSGHYNSPLHF.

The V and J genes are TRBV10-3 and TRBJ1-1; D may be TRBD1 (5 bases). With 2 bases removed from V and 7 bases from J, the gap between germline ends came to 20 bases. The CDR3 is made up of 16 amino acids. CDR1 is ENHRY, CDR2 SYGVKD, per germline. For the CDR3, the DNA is TGTGCCATCAGTGAGGCTCCCCCGGCGGGGGGTAGTGAAGCTTTCTTT. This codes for CAISEAPPAGGSEAFF.

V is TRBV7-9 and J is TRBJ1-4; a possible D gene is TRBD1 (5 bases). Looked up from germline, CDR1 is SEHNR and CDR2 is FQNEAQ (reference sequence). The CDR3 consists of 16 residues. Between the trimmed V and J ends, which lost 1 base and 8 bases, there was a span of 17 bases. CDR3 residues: CASSLGSSGLSEKLFF. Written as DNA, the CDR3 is TGTGCCAGCAGCTTAGGCTCGTCAGGGCTAAGCGAAAAACTGTTTTTT.

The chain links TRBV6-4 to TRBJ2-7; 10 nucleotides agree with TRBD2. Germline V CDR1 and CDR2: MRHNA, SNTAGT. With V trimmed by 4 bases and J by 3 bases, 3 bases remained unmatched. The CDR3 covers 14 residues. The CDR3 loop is CASSGASGSYEQYF. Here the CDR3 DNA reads TGTGCCAGCAGTGGTGCTAGCGGGAGCTACGAGCAGTACTTC.

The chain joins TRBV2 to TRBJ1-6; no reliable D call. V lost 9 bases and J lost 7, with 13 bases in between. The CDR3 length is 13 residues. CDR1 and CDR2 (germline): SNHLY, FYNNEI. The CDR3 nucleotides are TGTGCCAGTACCCGGGAAGTCAATTCACCCCTCCACTTT. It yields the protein CASTREVNSPLHF.

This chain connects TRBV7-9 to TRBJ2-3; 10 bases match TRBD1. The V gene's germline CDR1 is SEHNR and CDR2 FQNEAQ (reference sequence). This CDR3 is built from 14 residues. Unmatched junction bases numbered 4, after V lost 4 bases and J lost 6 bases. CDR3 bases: TGTGCCAGCAGCTCGGGACAGGGGATGGATACGCAGTATTTT. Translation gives CASSSGQGMDTQYF.

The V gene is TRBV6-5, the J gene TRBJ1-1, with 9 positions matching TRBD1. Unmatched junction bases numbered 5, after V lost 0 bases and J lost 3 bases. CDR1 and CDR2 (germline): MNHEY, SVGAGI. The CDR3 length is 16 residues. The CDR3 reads CASSYSDRGADTEAFF. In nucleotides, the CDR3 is TGTGCCAGCAGTTACTCGGACAGGGGCGCCGACACTGAAGCTTTCTTT.

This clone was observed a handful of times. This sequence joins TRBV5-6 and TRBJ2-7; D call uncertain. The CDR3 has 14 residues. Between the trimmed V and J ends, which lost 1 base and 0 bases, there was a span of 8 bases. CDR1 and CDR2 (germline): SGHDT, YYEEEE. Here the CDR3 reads CASSLLDNSYEQYF. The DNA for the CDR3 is TGTGCCAGCAGCTTGTTGGATAACTCCTACGAGCAGTACTTC.

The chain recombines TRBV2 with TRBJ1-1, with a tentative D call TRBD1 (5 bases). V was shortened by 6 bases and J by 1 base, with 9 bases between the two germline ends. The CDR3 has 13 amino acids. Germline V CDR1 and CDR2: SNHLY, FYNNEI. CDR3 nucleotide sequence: TGTGCCAGCAGGTCGACAGCGAACACTGAAGCTTTCTTT. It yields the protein CASRSTANTEAFF.

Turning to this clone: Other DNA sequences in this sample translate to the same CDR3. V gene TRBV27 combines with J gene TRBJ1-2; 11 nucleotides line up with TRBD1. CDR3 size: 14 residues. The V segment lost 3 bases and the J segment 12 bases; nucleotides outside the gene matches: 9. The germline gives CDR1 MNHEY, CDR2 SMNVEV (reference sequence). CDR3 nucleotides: TGTGCCAGCAGTTTTACCCTCAGGACAGGGGGCCACACCTTC. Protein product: CASSFTLRTGGHTF.

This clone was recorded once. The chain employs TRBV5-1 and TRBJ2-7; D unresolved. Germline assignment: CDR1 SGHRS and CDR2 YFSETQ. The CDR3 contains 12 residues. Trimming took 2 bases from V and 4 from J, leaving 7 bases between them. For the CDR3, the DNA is TGCGCCAGCAGCTTTTTAGGTTACGAGCAGTACTTC. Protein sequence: CASSFLGYEQYF. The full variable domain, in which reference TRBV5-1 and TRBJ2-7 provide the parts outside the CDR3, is KAGVTQTPRYLIKTRGQQVTLSCSPISGHRSVSWYQQTPGQGLQFLFEYFSETQRNKGNFPGRFSGRQFSNSRSEMNVSTLELGDSALYLCASSFLGYEQYFGPGTRLTVT.